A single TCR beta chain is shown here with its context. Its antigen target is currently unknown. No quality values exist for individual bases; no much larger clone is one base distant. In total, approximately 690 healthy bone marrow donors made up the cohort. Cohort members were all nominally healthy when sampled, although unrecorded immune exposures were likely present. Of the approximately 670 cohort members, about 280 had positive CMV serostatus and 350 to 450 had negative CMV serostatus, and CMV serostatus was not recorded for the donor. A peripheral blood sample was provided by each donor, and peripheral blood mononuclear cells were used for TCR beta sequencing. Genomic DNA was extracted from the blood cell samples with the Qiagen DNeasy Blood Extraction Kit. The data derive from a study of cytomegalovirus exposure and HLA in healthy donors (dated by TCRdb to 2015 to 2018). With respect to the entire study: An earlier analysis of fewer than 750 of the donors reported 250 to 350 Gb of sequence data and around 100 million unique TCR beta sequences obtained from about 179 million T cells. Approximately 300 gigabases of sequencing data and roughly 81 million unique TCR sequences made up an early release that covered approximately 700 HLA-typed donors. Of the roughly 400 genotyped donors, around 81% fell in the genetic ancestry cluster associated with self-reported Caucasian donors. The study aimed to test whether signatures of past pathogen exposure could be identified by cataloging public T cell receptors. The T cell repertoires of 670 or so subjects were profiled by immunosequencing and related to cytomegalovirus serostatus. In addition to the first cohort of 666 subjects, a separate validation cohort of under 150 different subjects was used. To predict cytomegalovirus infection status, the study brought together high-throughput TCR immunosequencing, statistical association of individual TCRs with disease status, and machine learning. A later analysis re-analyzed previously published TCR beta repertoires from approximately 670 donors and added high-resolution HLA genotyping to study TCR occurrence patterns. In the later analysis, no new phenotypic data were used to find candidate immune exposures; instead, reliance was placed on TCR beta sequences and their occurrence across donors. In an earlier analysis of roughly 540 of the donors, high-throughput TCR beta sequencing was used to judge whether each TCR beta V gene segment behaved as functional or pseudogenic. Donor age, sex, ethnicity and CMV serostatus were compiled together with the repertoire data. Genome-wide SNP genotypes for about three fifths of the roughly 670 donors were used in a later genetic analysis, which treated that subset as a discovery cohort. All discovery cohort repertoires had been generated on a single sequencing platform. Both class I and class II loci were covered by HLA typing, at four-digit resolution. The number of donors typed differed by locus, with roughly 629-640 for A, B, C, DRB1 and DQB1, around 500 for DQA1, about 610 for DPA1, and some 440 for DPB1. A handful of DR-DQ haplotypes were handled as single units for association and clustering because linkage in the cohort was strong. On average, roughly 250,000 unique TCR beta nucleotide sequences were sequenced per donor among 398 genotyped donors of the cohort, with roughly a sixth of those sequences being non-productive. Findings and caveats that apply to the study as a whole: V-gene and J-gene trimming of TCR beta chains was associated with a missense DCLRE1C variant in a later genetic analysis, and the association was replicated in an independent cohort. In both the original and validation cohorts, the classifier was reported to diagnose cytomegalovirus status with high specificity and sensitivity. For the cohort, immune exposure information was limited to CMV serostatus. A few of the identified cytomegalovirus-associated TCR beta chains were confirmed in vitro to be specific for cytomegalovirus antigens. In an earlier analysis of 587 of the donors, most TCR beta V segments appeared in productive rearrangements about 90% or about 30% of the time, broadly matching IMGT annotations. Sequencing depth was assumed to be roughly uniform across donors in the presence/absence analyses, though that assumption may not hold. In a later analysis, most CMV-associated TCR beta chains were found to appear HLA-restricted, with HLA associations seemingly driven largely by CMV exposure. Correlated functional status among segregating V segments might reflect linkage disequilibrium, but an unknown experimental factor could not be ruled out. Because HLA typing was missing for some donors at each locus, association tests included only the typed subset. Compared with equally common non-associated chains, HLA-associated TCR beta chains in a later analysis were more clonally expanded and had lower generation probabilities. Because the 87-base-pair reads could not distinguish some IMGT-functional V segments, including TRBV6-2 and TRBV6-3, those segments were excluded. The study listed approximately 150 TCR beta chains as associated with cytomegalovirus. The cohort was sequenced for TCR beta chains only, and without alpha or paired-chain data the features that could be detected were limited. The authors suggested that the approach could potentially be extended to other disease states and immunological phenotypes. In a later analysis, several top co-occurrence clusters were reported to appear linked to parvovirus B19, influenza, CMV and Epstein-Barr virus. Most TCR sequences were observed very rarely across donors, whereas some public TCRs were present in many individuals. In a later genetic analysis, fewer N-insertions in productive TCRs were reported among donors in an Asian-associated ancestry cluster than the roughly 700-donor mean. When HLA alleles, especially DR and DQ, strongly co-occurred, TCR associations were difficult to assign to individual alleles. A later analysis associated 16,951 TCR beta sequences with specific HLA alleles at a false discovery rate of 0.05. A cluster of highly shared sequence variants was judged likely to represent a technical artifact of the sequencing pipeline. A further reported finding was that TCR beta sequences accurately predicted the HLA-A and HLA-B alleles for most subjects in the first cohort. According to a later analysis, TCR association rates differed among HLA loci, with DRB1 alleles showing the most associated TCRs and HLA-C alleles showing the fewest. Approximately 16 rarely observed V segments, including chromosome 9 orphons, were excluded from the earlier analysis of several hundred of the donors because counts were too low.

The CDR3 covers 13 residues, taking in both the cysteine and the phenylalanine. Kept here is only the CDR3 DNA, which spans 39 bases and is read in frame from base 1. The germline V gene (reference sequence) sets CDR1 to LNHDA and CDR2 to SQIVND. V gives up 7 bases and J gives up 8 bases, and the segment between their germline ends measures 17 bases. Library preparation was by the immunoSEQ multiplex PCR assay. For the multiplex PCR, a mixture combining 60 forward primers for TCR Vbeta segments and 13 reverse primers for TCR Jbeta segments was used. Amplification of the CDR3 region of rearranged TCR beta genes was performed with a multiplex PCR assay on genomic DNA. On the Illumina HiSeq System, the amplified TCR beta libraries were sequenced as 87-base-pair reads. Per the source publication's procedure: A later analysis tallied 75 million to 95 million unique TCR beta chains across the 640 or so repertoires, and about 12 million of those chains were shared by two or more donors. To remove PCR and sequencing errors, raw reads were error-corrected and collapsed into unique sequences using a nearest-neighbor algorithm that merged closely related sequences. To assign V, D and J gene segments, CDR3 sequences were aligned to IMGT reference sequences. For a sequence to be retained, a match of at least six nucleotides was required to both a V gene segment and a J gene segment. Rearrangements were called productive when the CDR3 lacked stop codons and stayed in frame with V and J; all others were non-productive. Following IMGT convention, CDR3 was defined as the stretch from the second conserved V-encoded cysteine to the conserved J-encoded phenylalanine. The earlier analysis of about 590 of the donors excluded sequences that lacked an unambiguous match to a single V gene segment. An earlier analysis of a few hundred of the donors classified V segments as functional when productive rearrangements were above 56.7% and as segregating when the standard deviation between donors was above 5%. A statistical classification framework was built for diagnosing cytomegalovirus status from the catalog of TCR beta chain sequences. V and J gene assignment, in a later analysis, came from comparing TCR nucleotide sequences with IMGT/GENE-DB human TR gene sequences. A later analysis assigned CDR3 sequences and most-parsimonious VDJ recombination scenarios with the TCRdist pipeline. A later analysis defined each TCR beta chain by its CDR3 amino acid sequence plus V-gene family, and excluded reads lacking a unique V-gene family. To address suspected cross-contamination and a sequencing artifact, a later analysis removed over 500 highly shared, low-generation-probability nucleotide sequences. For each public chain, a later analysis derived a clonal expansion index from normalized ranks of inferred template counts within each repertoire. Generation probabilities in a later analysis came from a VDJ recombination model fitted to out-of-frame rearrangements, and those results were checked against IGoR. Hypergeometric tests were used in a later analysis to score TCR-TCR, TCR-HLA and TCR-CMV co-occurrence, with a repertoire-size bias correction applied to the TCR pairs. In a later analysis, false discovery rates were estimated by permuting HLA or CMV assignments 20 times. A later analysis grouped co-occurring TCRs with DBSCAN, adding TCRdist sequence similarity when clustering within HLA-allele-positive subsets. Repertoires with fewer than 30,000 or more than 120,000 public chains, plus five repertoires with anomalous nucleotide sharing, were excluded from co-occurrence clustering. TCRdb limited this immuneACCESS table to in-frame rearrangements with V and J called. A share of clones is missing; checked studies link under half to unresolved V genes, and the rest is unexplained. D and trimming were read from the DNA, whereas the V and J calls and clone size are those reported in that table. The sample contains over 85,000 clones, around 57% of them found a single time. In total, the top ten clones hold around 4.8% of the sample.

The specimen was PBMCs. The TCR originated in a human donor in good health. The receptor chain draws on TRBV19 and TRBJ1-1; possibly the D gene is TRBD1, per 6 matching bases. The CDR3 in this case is CASTSGGAWEAFF. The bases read TGTGCCAGTACGTCTGGGGGCGCCTGGGAAGCTTTCTTT.